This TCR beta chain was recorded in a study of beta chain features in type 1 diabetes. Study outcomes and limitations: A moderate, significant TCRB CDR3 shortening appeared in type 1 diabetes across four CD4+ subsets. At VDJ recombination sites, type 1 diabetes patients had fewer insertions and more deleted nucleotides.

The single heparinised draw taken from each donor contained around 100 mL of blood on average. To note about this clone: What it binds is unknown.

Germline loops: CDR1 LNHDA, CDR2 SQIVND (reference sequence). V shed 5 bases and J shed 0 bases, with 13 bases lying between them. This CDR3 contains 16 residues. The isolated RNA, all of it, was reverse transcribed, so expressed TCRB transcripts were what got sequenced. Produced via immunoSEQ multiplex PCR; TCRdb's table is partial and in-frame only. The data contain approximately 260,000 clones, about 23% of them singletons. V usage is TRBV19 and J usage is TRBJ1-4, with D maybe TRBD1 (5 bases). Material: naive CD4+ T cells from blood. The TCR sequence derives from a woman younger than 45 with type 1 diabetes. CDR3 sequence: CASSGGAPATNEKLFF. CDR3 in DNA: TGTGCCAGTAGTGGCGGGGCGCCCGCAACTAATGAAAAACTGTTTTTT.